This T cell receptor (beta chain) emerged from a study of cytomegalovirus exposure and HLA in healthy donors. A multiplex PCR was run with 60 Vbeta primers and 13 Jbeta primers. Measured with immunoSEQ multiplex PCR; TCRdb has only the in-frame clones, and not every one. The sample has some 250,000 clones; about 80% are singletons. The CDR3 spans 14 residues. J was trimmed by 4 bases and V by 5 bases; bases with no gene match: 5. Germline V CDR1 and CDR2: SGHTA, FQGNSA. The sequence derives from a woman between 40 and 50 years old in good health and CMV-seropositive. The chain links TRBV7-2 to TRBJ2-7; 10 bases map to TRBD1. The sequencing sample was made of PBMCs. The CDR3, as DNA: TGTGCCAGCAGCACTCCGGACAGGGGGTACGAGCAGTACTTC. This gives the protein CASSTPDRGYEQYF.